The 28 T cell receptor beta chains below all came from one sample that was sequenced in a study of blood T cells in healthy people across ages (dated by TCRdb to between 2015 and 2016). Library generation was performed with 5' RACE. The run used an Illumina HiSeq 2500. A second PCR of roughly 6 to 11 cycles was run with a J-beta primer mix and a sample-barcoded 5' primer. TCRdb took the public reads, trimmed them with fastp at Q25, ran MiXCR for clone calling and kept in-frame beta chains. One record per CDR3 amino acid sequence lists the most common genes and DNA. Within this sample are about 830,000 distinct CDR3 sequences, with approximately 65% of them counted one time only. The ten largest clonotypes hold about a quarter of the sample. The sequenced sample was blood. The receptors were gathered from a man aged 25-40 years in good health.

The rearrangement joins TRBV18 to TRBJ2-2, with TRBD1 matching over 7 bases. The CDR3 length is 15 residues. CDR1 and CDR2 (germline): KGHSH, LQKENI. Unmatched junction bases numbered 6, after V lost 3 bases and J lost 5 bases. Here the CDR3 DNA reads TGTGCCAGCTCACCGACAGGGATATCGACCGGGGAGCTGTTTTTT. Translation: CASSPTGISTGELFF.

This chain uses TRBV29-1 with TRBJ2-2, with 9 bases matching TRBD1. Germline V gene sequence: CDR1 SQVTM, CDR2 ANQGSEA. This CDR3 spans 14 amino acids. V shed 7 bases and J 2 bases; nucleotides not matched to a gene: 5. The CDR3 bases are TGCAGCGCGGGGGACAGGGTTAACACCGGGGAGCTGTTTTTT. Protein sequence: CSAGDRVNTGELFF.

The chain uses TRBV28 and TRBJ1-5, with no clear D. With 6 bases removed from V and 4 bases from J, the gap between germline ends came to 13 bases. The germline CDR1 and CDR2 sequences are MDHEN and SYDVKM. CDR3 length equals 14 residues. The CDR3 loop reads CASRDVPSNQPQHF. The CDR3 DNA sequence: TGTGCCAGCAGGGATGTGCCATCGAATCAGCCCCAGCATTTT.

This clonotype was detected only a few times. The chain has TRBV20-1 and TRBJ1-1; D unresolved. The CDR3 extends over 13 amino acids. Between the trimmed V and J ends, which lost 2 bases and 0 bases, there was a span of 7 bases. CDR1 is DFQATT and CDR2 is SNEGSKA in the germline V gene (reference sequence). The CDR3 nucleotides are TGCAGTGCTAGACCCTACATGAACACTGAAGCTTTCTTT. It yields the protein CSARPYMNTEAFF.

The rearrangement uses TRBV29-1 and TRBJ2-7; D perhaps matches TRBD1 (6 bases). Germline V gives CDR1 SQVTM, CDR2 ANQGSEA. There are 13 residues in the CDR3. Between the trimmed V and J ends, which lost 1 base and 3 bases, there was a span of 10 bases. The CDR3 spells CSVEVKGGYEQYF. The CDR3, as DNA: TGCAGCGTTGAAGTCAAAGGGGGCTACGAGCAGTACTTC.

The chain recombines TRBV2 with TRBJ1-5, with TRBD1 identical over 8 bases. V was clipped by 2 bases and J by 4 bases; unmatched bases: 4. The germline CDR1 and CDR2 sequences are SNHLY and FYNNEI. This CDR3 spans 15 amino acids. CDR3 sequence: CASSEYRTGNQPQHF. Written as DNA, the CDR3 is TGTGCCAGCAGTGAATACAGGACAGGGAATCAGCCCCAGCATTTT.

This clonotype came up once. The V and J genes are TRBV4-2 and TRBJ1-1; possible D gene TRBD1, 6 bases. V was clipped by 3 bases and J by 0 bases, with 8 bases between them. The CDR3 length is 14 residues. CDR1 and CDR2 (germline): LGHNA, YNFKEQ. CDR3 loop: CASSHTGLNTEAFF. The DNA for the CDR3 is TGTGCCAGCAGCCATACAGGGCTGAACACTGAAGCTTTCTTT.

The CDR3 reads CSARDPASGGLETQYF. The CDR3 region has the DNA TGCAGTGCTAGAGATCCGGCTAGCGGGGGTCTGGAGACCCAGTACTTC. V usage is TRBV20-1 and J usage is TRBJ2-7; 10 nucleotides line up with TRBD2. The J call may not be correct, given that the DNA end is closer to TRBJ2-5. Germline assignment: CDR1 DFQATT and CDR2 SNEGSKA (reference sequence). The CDR3 contains 16 residues.

This chain connects TRBV20-1 to TRBJ2-4; D perhaps matches TRBD2 (5 bases). The CDR3 spans 15 residues. V dropped 3 bases and J dropped 0 bases, with 12 bases sitting between them. Germline V gene data show CDR1 as DFQATT and CDR2 as SNEGSKA (reference sequence). CDR3 sequence: CSASWETLAKNIQYF. As DNA, the CDR3 is TGCAGTGCTAGTTGGGAGACCCTAGCCAAAAACATTCAGTACTTC.

The chain is built from TRBV7-2 and TRBJ2-1; 10 nucleotides match TRBD2. This CDR3 is built from 16 residues. V trimming: 0 bases; J trimming: 7 bases; junction bases outside the gene matches: 6. Germline lookup yields CDR1 SGHTA and CDR2 FQGNSA. CDR3 bases: TGTGCCAGCAGCTTAGCGCGAGCGGGGGGGCGGAATGAGCAGTTCTTC. This encodes CASSLARAGGRNEQFF.

J is TRBJ2-4 and V is TRBV5-1; D is perhaps TRBD2 (5 bases). TRBJ2-7 explains the end of the DNA better; the J call may be wrong. Germline CDR1 SGHRS, CDR2 YFSETQ. There are 13 residues in the CDR3. This CDR3 is CASSLGGSHEQYF. The CDR3 DNA reads TGCGCCAGCAGCTTGGGAGGGTCCCACGAGCAGTACTTC.

As for this clonotype: Possible read error: a much larger clone is one base away. The genes are TRBV11-2 and TRBJ2-5; 9 bases are shared with TRBD1. The CDR3 sequence is 14 residues long. V shed 3 bases, J shed 4 bases, and the junction held 3 bases outside the gene matches. Germline V gene sequence: CDR1 SGHAT, CDR2 FQNNGV. The CDR3 loop is CASSLNRGPETQYF. The CDR3 coding sequence is TGTGCCAGCAGCTTGAACAGGGGGCCAGAGACCCAGTACTTC.

The V call is TRBV6-6, the J call TRBJ2-5; 11 nucleotides line up with TRBD1. The CDR3 totals 15 residues. Germline assignment: CDR1 MNHNY and CDR2 SVGAGI (reference sequence). V trimming: 2 bases; J trimming: 4 bases; junction bases outside the gene matches: 3. This CDR3 reads CASSYPGTGGETQYF. CDR3 bases: TGTGCCAGCAGTTACCCCGGGACAGGGGGAGAGACCCAGTACTTC.

The V and J genes are TRBV20-1 and TRBJ1-2; no clear D gene. This CDR3 region has 14 residues. The germline gives CDR1 DFQATT, CDR2 SNEGSKA (reference sequence). The V gene lost 0 bases and the J gene lost 8 bases, with 16 bases spanning the gap. The CDR3 loop reads CSARDGGRQRGYTF. CDR3 sequence (DNA): TGCAGTGCTAGAGATGGAGGCAGGCAGCGAGGCTACACCTTC.

CDR3 nucleotides: TGTGCCAGCAGGGGACAGCCCGGAGTGGCCCAGTACTTC. The encoded protein is CASRGQPGVAQYF. This sequence joins TRBV6-1 and TRBJ2-5; TRBD1 matches at 7 bases. V trimming: 6 bases; J trimming: 9 bases; junction bases outside the gene matches: 10. The CDR3 spans 13 residues. Germline V lookup: CDR1 MNHNS, CDR2 SASEGT.

The chain employs TRBV7-9 and TRBJ2-3; no reliable D call. Germline CDR1 is SEHNR and CDR2 is FQNEAQ (reference sequence). The CDR3 has 14 amino acids. Trimming took off 3 bases at V and 6 bases at J, with 13 bases between the two ends. Written as DNA, the CDR3 is TGTGCCAGCAGCTTGACTCCGTACGCCGATACGCAGTATTTT. Amino acid sequence: CASSLTPYADTQYF.

The chain joins TRBV2 to TRBJ1-2; D may be TRBD1 (5 bases). V lost 4 bases, J lost 7 bases, and 19 bases lay in between. Germline V CDR1 and CDR2: SNHLY, FYNNEI. CDR3 length equals 15 residues. CDR3 bases: TGTGCCAGCAGTGGAGCCCTGTGGCAGGGAGGTGGCTACACCTTC. It is translated as CASSGALWQGGGYTF.

CDR3 amino acids: CASSYSSGAAMNTEAFF. DNA of the CDR3: TGTGCCAGCAGTTACTCGTCAGGGGCGGCCATGAACACTGAAGCTTTCTTT. V and J are TRBV6-2 or TRBV6-3 and TRBJ1-1; D possibly corresponds to TRBD1 (6 bases). The germline V gene has CDR1 MNHEY and CDR2 SVGEGT. Deletions cut 0 bases from V and 0 bases from J, with 14 bases between. CDR3 length: 17 amino acids.

This chain joins TRBV7-6 and TRBJ2-7, with D maybe TRBD2 (6 bases). The CDR3 has 16 residues. V dropped 0 bases and J dropped 7 bases, with 19 bases sitting between them. Germline lookup yields CDR1 SGHVS and CDR2 FNYEAQ. The CDR3 reads CASSLAKAGSPREQYF. In DNA form, the CDR3 reads TGTGCCAGCAGCTTAGCGAAGGCGGGGTCTCCTAGGGAGCAGTACTTC.

The chain employs TRBV29-1 and TRBJ2-1, with a weak D call TRBD2 (5 bases). CDR1 and CDR2 (germline): SQVTM, ANQGSEA. V gave up 3 bases and J gave up 6 bases, with 18 bases separating them. The CDR3 is made up of 15 amino acids. CDR3 nucleotide sequence: TGCAGCGTTGACGACGGCCGGGAAGGCTTCAATGAGCAGTTCTTC. As protein: CSVDDGREGFNEQFF.

The J gene is TRBJ2-7, the V gene TRBV11-2, with D perhaps TRBD1 (5 bases). This CDR3 has 13 residues. Trimming took 0 bases from V and 6 from J, leaving 9 bases between them. CDR1 is SGHAT, CDR2 FQNNGV, per germline. CDR3 bases: TGTGCCAGCAGCTTAGATGGGCAGGGCGAGCAGTACTTC. Its translation is CASSLDGQGEQYF. Together with reference TRBV11-2 and TRBJ2-7, the CDR3 gives the full variable domain: EAGVAQSPRYKIIEKRQSVAFWCNPISGHATLYWYQQILGQGPKLLIQFQNNGVVDDSQLPKDRFSAERLKGVDSTLKIQPAKLEDSAVYLCASSLDGQGEQYFGPGTRLTVT.

This clonotype was observed once. The rearrangement joins TRBV30 to TRBJ2-1, with D perhaps assigned TRBD1 or TRBD2 (5 bases each). CDR1 and CDR2 (germline): GTSNPN, SVGIG (reference sequence). The length of the CDR3 is 13 residues. The V end was cut by 2 bases, the J end by 10 bases, with 15 bases between. In nucleotides, the CDR3 is TGTGCCTGGAGTATAACCCCCGGGGCGGAGCAGTTCTTC. It is translated as CAWSITPGAEQFF.

The genes are TRBV9 and TRBJ2-1, with 8 bases matching TRBD2. CDR1 SGDLS and CDR2 YYNGEE come from the germline V gene. The CDR3 spans 16 residues. Trimming at V came to 0 bases and at J to 5 bases, leaving 7 bases not matched to a gene. The CDR3 DNA reads as TGTGCCAGCAGCGTAGTTGAGCGGGGGCGCGACAATGAGCAGTTCTTC. It specifies CASSVVERGRDNEQFF.

The chain has TRBV5-5 and TRBJ2-3; tentative D call: TRBD1 (5 bases). The CDR3 loop spans 16 amino acids. The V gene lost 0 bases and the J gene lost 2 bases, with 13 bases spanning the gap. Germline CDR1 reads SGHKS; CDR2 reads YYEKEE (reference sequence). CDR3 residues: CASSLEVDRSTDTQYF. The CDR3 DNA follows: TGTGCCAGCAGCTTGGAGGTTGACAGATCCACAGATACGCAGTATTTT. Full variable domain (rest looked up from reference TRBV5-5 and TRBJ2-3): DAGVTQSPTHLIKTRGQQVTLRCSPISGHKSVSWYQQVLGQGPQFIFQYYEKEERGRGNFPDRFSARQFPNYSSELNVNALLLGDSALYLCASSLEVDRSTDTQYFGPGTRLTVL.

The chain recombines TRBV29-1 with TRBJ2-1; D gene ambiguous. V was pared by 7 bases and J by 9 bases, with 19 bases between. Germline lookup yields CDR1 SQVTM and CDR2 ANQGSEA. CDR3 length equals 13 residues. CDR3 protein: CSASEAIYGEQFF. The CDR3 coding sequence is TGCAGCGCCTCCGAGGCGATCTATGGTGAGCAGTTCTTC.

The genes are TRBV20-1 and TRBJ2-7; 12 positions match TRBD2. The J call may be mistaken, given a closer DNA end match to TRBJ2-5. Germline V gene sequence: CDR1 DFQATT, CDR2 SNEGSKA (reference sequence). The CDR3 contains 14 residues. Here the CDR3 DNA reads TGCAGTGCCCGACCGGGACTAGCGGGAGAGACCCAGTACTTC. Its translation: CSARPGLAGETQYF.

V gene TRBV7-3 combines with J gene TRBJ2-5; 10 bases line up with TRBD1. The better agreement between TRBJ2-7 and the DNA end casts doubt on the J call. Germline CDR1 is SGHTA and CDR2 is FQGTGA. The CDR3 consists of 15 residues. The chain's CDR3 is CASSLTGQGSHEQYF. The CDR3 bases are TGTGCCAGCAGCTTAACGGGACAGGGGTCTCACGAGCAGTACTTC.

This clonotype was detected once. The chain recombines TRBV29-1 with TRBJ2-4; 8 bases fit TRBD2. The J segment lost 13 bases and the V segment lost 3 bases, leaving 14 bases of the junction unmatched. Germline CDR1 reads SQVTM; CDR2 reads ANQGSEA. The CDR3 is 14 residues long. The CDR3 sequence is CSVEVSTGGKEQYF. CDR3 bases: TGCAGCGTTGAGGTGTCTACGGGGGGGAAAGAGCAGTACTTC.